One and the same sample provided the 9 T cell receptor beta chains below, sequenced in a study of blood T cell repertoires in COVID-19. Assay used: immunoSEQ multiplex PCR; TCRdb lists only in-frame clones, some missing. The data contain around 170,000 clones, around 89% of them singletons. The source material was peripheral blood. Receptors originate from a man younger than 35 who had recovered from COVID-19.

V gene TRBV5-6 combines with J gene TRBJ1-5; D remains unclear. The CDR3 runs 14 residues. The germline V gene encodes CDR1 SGHDT and CDR2 YYEEEE. The ends were cut back, 4 bases at V and 7 bases at J, with 15 bases in the middle. In DNA form, the CDR3 reads TGTGCCAGCAGCGTGGAGGGAGTGCGACAGCCCCAGCATTTT. It encodes CASSVEGVRQPQHF. Full variable domain (missing parts from reference TRBV5-6 and TRBJ1-5): DAGVTQSPTHLIKTRGQQVTLRCSPKSGHDTVSWYQQALGQGPQFIFQYYEEEERQRGNFPDRFSGHQFPNYSSELNVNALLLGDSALYLCASSVEGVRQPQHFGDGTRLSIL.

In its sample, this clone was seen once. The CDR3: CASSPGGQALEQFF. The CDR3 DNA reads TGTGCCAGTAGCCCAGGGGGACAGGCATTAGAGCAGTTCTTC. The rearrangement uses TRBV19 and TRBJ2-1; 8 bases line up with TRBD1. Trimming took 6 bases from V and 10 from J; bases not matched to a gene: 11. CDR1 is LNHDA, CDR2 SQIVND, per germline (reference sequence). The CDR3 extends over 14 amino acids.

This chain uses TRBV7-9 with TRBJ2-5; possibly TRBD1 for D (6 bases). Trimming removed 5 bases from V and 2 bases from J, with 15 bases in between. CDR3 length: 15 amino acids. CDR1 is SEHNR and CDR2 is FQNEAQ in the germline V gene (reference sequence). DNA for the CDR3: TGTGCCAGCAGCCGGAATCGCAGGGGTCAAGAGACCCAGTACTTC. It codes for CASSRNRRGQETQYF.

The rearrangement links TRBV30 to TRBJ1-1; D perhaps matches TRBD1 (5 bases). Trimming removed 8 bases at V and 3 bases at J, with 10 bases between. The CDR3 extends over 11 amino acids. CDR1 and CDR2 from the germline V gene are GTSNPN and SVGIG (reference sequence). As DNA, the CDR3 is TGTGCCCAAGGGGTGGACACTGAAGCTTTCTTT. This encodes CAQGVDTEAFF.

The chain recombines TRBV7-2 with TRBJ2-2; 7 bases are a match to TRBD1. Germline values: CDR1 SGHTA, CDR2 FQGNSA. The CDR3 sequence is 13 residues long. The CDR3, as DNA: TGTGCAGGGGGCGGGCGGACGACCGGGGAGCTGTTTTTT. Protein sequence: CAGGGRTTGELFF.

This chain connects TRBV11-2 to TRBJ1-2, with D unclear. Trimming pared 2 bases from V and 3 bases from J, leaving 7 bases between. This CDR3 is 13 amino acids long. Germline loops: CDR1 SGHAT, CDR2 FQNNGV. Written as DNA, the CDR3 is TGTGCCAGCAGCTTACAGTCCTACTATGGCTACACCTTC. It encodes CASSLQSYYGYTF.

V is TRBV18 and J is TRBJ1-3; D is undetermined. Germline-derived CDR1 and CDR2 are KGHSH and LQKENI. The CDR3 has 16 residues. Trimming took 2 bases from V and 0 from J, leaving 11 bases between them. In nucleotides, the CDR3 is TGTGCCAGCTCACCAGTCCAGGCAGACTCTGGAAACACCATATATTTT. It yields the protein CASSPVQADSGNTIYF.

The chain joins TRBV5-6 to TRBJ1-2, with D hard to call. From germline, CDR1 is SGHDT and CDR2 YYEEEE. V was shortened by 1 base and J by 4 bases, with 8 bases between the two germline ends. There are 13 residues in the CDR3. The CDR3 DNA reads as TGTGCCAGCAGCTTGAGCGGTAGCTATGGCTACACCTTC. This codes for CASSLSGSYGYTF.

This chain uses TRBV28 with TRBJ1-1, with a weak D call TRBD1 (6 bases). The CDR3 consists of 15 residues. The V end was cut by 5 bases, the J end by 8 bases, with 21 bases between. The germline CDR1 and CDR2 sequences are MDHEN and SYDVKM. The DNA for the CDR3 is TGTGCCAGCAGTCAAGACAGGAAAGGTTTTATAGAAGCTTTCTTT. Protein: CASSQDRKGFIEAFF. Drawing the rest from reference TRBV28 and TRBJ1-1, the complete variable domain is DVKVTQSSRYLVKRTGEKVFLECVQDMDHENMFWYRQDPGLGLRLIYFSYDVKMKEKGDIPEGYSVSREKKERFSLILESASTNQTSMYLCASSQDRKGFIEAFFGQGTRLTVV.